This is a list of T cell receptor beta chains from one sample in a study of T cell repertoires in cytomegalovirus infection. MiXCR, run by TCRdb on the reads, gives a single entry per CDR3 protein. Among some 920,000 distinct CDR3 sequences listed, around a third were seen once. Antigen specificity for these receptors is unknown. This specimen consisted of cultured CD8+ T cells from PBMCs, obtained from culture after CMV antigen stimulation. All receptors come from a human donor in good health (CMV status not recorded). Some clones in this sample may be carry-over from other donors' samples. Each CDR3 is given with its conserved first and last residue. D genes are given only for firm matches. Some rows mark clone size as missing; the rest say once, few, many or name a class of expanded clone.

j_call | d_call | cdr3_length | v_call | clone_size | cdr3_aa | cdr3_nt
TRBJ1-1 | - | 15 | TRBV7-8 | many | CASSSTGTAYTEAFF | TGTGCCAGCAGCTCGACCGGGACGGCGTACACTGAAGCTTTCTTT
TRBJ2-7 | - | 13 | TRBV27 | - | CASSLSKTYEQYF | TGTGCCAGCAGTTTATCCAAAACCTACGAGCAGTACTTC
TRBJ2-2 | - | 15 | TRBV7-6 | few | CASSPGQPWAGELFF | TGTGCCAGCAGCCCCGGGCAACCATGGGCCGGGGAGCTGTTTTTT
TRBJ2-3 | TRBD2 | 16 | TRBV24-1 | few | CATSEWTSGGTDTQYF | TGTGCCACCAGTGAGTGGACTAGCGGGGGCACAGATACGCAGTATTTT
TRBJ2-1 | TRBD2 | 17 | TRBV6-2/TRBV6-3 | - | CASSYSKAGGSYNEQFF | TGTGCCAGCAGTTACTCGAAGGCGGGGGGTTCCTACAATGAGCAGTTCTTC
TRBJ2-7 | - | 17 | TRBV5-1 | - | CASSYDPPKDRRGEQYF | TGCGCCAGCAGCTACGACCCCCCAAAGGATCGCCGGGGGGAGCAGTACTTC
TRBJ1-2 | TRBD1 | 18 | TRBV12-5 | few | CASGLPTGQGFGNYGYTF | TGTGCTAGTGGTTTGCCAACGGGACAGGGGTTTGGTAACTATGGCTACACCTTC
TRBJ2-1 | - | 19 | TRBV19 | few | CASSIGPFWNTKGTNEQFF | TGTGCCAGTAGTATAGGACCCTTTTGGAACACAAAAGGGACCAATGAGCAGTTCTTC
TRBJ1-5 | - | 15 | TRBV7-9 | - | CASSEYQGRDQPQHF | TGTGCCAGCAGCGAATACCAGGGGCGGGATCAGCCCCAGCATTTT
TRBJ1-1 | TRBD1 | 15 | TRBV19 | - | CASMDSRRGLTEAFF | TGTGCCAGTATGGACTCCCGAAGGGGGCTTACTGAAGCTTTCTTT
TRBJ2-3 | - | 14 | TRBV20-1 | few | CSASTRKRTDTQYF | TGCAGTGCTTCAACCAGAAAGCGGACAGATACGCAGTATTTT
TRBJ2-5 | TRBD2 | 17 | TRBV7-8 | many | CASSFRGEAGGPETQYF | TGTGCCAGCAGCTTCCGCGGTGAAGCGGGGGGGCCAGAGACCCAGTACTTC
TRBJ2-5 | - | 15 | TRBV6-6 | few | CASSWGAGRLETQYF | TGTGCCAGCAGTTGGGGAGCAGGTCGTTTGGAGACCCAGTACTTC
TRBJ2-3 | - | 14 | TRBV6-2/TRBV6-3 | - | CASSFRGATDTQYF | TGTGCCAGCAGTTTTCGGGGGGCCACAGATACGCAGTATTTT
TRBJ2-2 | TRBD1 | 13 | TRBV7-3 | few | CASSETGVGELFF | TGTGCCAGCAGCGAGACAGGGGTAGGGGAGCTGTTTTTT
TRBJ1-2 | - | 13 | TRBV7-9 | - | CASSEGSQRGYTF | TGTGCCAGCAGCGAGGGATCCCAGCGCGGCTACACCTTC
TRBJ1-2 | - | 15 | TRBV4-1 | few | CASSQEDNANYGYTF | TGCGCCAGCAGCCAAGAGGACAACGCTAACTATGGCTACACCTTC
TRBJ2-1 | - | 13 | TRBV7-7 | - | CASSLSPKLEQFF | TGTGCTAGCAGCTTATCCCCAAAGCTAGAGCAGTTCTTC
TRBJ1-6 | - | 16 | TRBV7-2 | many | CASSLLLLIYNSPLHF | TGTGCCAGCAGCTTACTCTTGCTGATCTATAATTCACCCCTCCACTTT
TRBJ1-3 | - | 16 | TRBV20-1 | - | CSARDLGSFSGNTIYF | TGCAGTGCTAGAGATCTGGGCAGCTTCTCTGGAAACACCATATATTTT
TRBJ1-1 | - | 16 | TRBV7-6 | - | CASSLIWGHWDTEAFF | TGTGCCAGCAGCTTAATCTGGGGGCATTGGGACACTGAAGCTTTCTTT
TRBJ1-5 | - | 17 | TRBV4-1 | - | CASSQDLQLESNQPQHF | TGCGCCAGCAGCCAAGACCTCCAACTAGAAAGCAATCAGCCCCAGCATTTT
TRBJ2-1 | - | 16 | TRBV7-2 | many | CASSLEADSSYNEQFF | TGTGCCAGCAGCTTAGAGGCGGATAGCTCCTACAATGAGCAGTTCTTC
TRBJ2-2 | - | 14 | TRBV20-1 | - | CSARDGANTGELFF | TGCAGTGCTAGGGACGGAGCGAACACCGGGGAGCTGTTTTTT
TRBJ1-4 | TRBD1 | 15 | TRBV7-6 | - | CASTWTGGKGEKLFF | TGTGCCAGCACCTGGACAGGGGGCAAGGGTGAAAAACTGTTTTTT
TRBJ2-4 | - | 15 | TRBV6-6 | - | CASSPGGRGKNIQYF | TGTGCCAGCAGTCCTGGTGGCAGGGGAAAAAACATTCAGTACTTC
TRBJ2-7 | TRBD2 | 14 | TRBV10-1 | few | CASSPGTSAYEQYF | TGCGCCAGCAGCCCCGGGACTAGCGCCTACGAGCAGTACTTC
TRBJ2-7 | - | 14 | TRBV6-5 | - | CASSYASRVHEQYF | TGTGCCAGCAGTTACGCTTCCAGGGTGCACGAGCAGTACTTC
TRBJ1-2 | - | 13 | TRBV12-5 | few | CASGADRISGYTF | TGTGCTAGTGGTGCCGACAGGATCTCTGGCTACACCTTC
TRBJ1-1 | - | 15 | TRBV2 | - | CASSVGVTGPSEAFF | TGTGCCAGCAGTGTGGGGGTGACAGGACCCTCTGAAGCTTTCTTT
TRBJ2-1 | - | 15 | TRBV6-1 | - | CASSDQGTSYNEQFF | TGTGCCAGCAGTGACCAAGGGACCTCTTACAATGAGCAGTTCTTC
TRBJ2-1 | - | 15 | TRBV4-3 | - | CASSQAASSYNEQFF | TGCGCCAGCAGCCAAGCGGCGAGCTCCTACAATGAGCAGTTCTTC
TRBJ2-7 | TRBD2 | 18 | TRBV7-9 | - | CASSSPRTSGWSSYEQYF | TGTGCCAGCAGCTCACCTCGGACTAGCGGGTGGAGCTCCTACGAGCAGTACTTC
TRBJ2-1 | - | 15 | TRBV14 | - | CASSQTGVWYNEQFF | TGTGCCAGTTCCCAAACAGGAGTTTGGTACAATGAGCAGTTCTTC
TRBJ1-1 | TRBD1 | 16 | TRBV19 | - | CASSMSQPGGGTEAFF | TGTGCCAGTAGTATGTCCCAACCAGGGGGCGGCACTGAAGCTTTCTTT
TRBJ1-5 | - | 15 | TRBV19 | - | CASSIAGGGNQPQHF | TGTGCCAGTAGTATAGCGGGGGGGGGCAATCAGCCCCAGCATTTT
TRBJ2-7 | - | 16 | TRBV2 | - | CASSDTGRVTFYEQYF | TGTGCCAGCAGCGATACAGGGAGGGTTACTTTCTACGAGCAGTACTTC
TRBJ1-1 | - | 17 | TRBV6-2/TRBV6-3 | - | CASSYPRAGGRNTEAFF | TGTGCCAGCAGTTACCCCCGGGCCGGTGGGAGGAACACTGAAGCTTTCTTT
TRBJ2-1 | - | 17 | TRBV4-1 | - | CASSQEGVVSSYNEQIF | TGCGCCAGCAGCCAAGAAGGGGTGGTTAGCTCCTACAATGAGCAGATCTTC
TRBJ2-2 | - | 16 | TRBV4-2 | few | CASSQEPAGNIGELFF | TGTGCCAGCAGCCAAGAGCCCGCAGGCAATATCGGGGAGCTGTTTTTT
TRBJ1-2 | - | 14 | TRBV4-1 | - | CASSQGTPRYGYTF | TGCGCCAGCAGCCAAGGGACACCACGGTATGGCTACACCTTC
TRBJ1-6 | - | 13 | TRBV6-5 | few | CASSYGGWSPLHF | TGTGCCAGCAGTTACGGGGGCTGGTCACCCCTCCACTTT
TRBJ2-7 | TRBD2 | 17 | TRBV7-9 | - | CASSSGGLSGSSYEQYF | TGTGCCAGCAGCTCGGGCGGTCTTAGCGGGTCATCCTACGAGCAGTACTTC
TRBJ1-5 | - | 14 | TRBV27 | few | CASSPLRSDQPQHF | TGTGCCAGCAGTCCCCTAAGGTCGGATCAGCCCCAGCATTTT
TRBJ2-5 | - | 13 | TRBV7-6 | many | CASSLVPQETQYF | TGTGCCAGCAGCTTAGTCCCTCAAGAGACCCAGTACTTC
TRBJ1-1 | - | 12 | TRBV7-8 | many | CASSSEGTEAFF | TGTGCCAGCAGCTCCGAGGGCACTGAAGCTTTCTTT
TRBJ1-1 | - | 11 | TRBV12-3/TRBV12-4 | many | CAIMGFAEAFF | TGTGCCATCATGGGGTTCGCTGAAGCTTTCTTT
TRBJ2-7 | - | 12 | TRBV10-3 | - | CAIRTRRNEQYF | TGTGCCATCAGGACACGCCGTAACGAGCAGTACTTC
TRBJ1-3 | TRBD1 | 16 | TRBV9 | few | CASSATGTGSGNTIYF | TGTGCCAGCAGCGCGACCGGGACAGGGTCCGGAAACACCATATATTTT
TRBJ2-2 | - | 17 | TRBV6-2/TRBV6-3 | - | CASSPRPGEGGTGELFF | TGTGCCAGCAGTCCACGGCCAGGGGAAGGAGGCACCGGGGAGCTGTTTTTT
TRBJ2-3 | TRBD1 | 13 | TRBV29-1 | - | CSAGTAATDTQYF | TGCAGCGCCGGGACAGCGGCCACAGATACGCAGTATTTT
TRBJ2-1 | TRBD2 | 15 | TRBV6-2/TRBV6-3 | many | CASSSSAGWYNEQFF | TGTGCCAGCAGTTCGTCAGCGGGGTGGTACAATGAGCAGTTCTTC
TRBJ2-1 | - | 13 | TRBV7-6 | few | CASSPVGRLLAVF | TGTGCCAGCAGCCCGGTGGGCCGACTCCTAGCTGTCTTC
TRBJ2-2 | - | 12 | TRBV10-3 | few | CAIRENTGELFF | TGTGCCATAAGGGAGAACACCGGGGAGCTGTTTTTT
TRBJ2-5 | - | 18 | TRBV7-2 | many | CASSAPGTGGQGRGGQYF | TGTGCCAGCAGCGCCCCCGGAACCGGGGGCCAGGGCAGGGGTGGACAGTACTTC